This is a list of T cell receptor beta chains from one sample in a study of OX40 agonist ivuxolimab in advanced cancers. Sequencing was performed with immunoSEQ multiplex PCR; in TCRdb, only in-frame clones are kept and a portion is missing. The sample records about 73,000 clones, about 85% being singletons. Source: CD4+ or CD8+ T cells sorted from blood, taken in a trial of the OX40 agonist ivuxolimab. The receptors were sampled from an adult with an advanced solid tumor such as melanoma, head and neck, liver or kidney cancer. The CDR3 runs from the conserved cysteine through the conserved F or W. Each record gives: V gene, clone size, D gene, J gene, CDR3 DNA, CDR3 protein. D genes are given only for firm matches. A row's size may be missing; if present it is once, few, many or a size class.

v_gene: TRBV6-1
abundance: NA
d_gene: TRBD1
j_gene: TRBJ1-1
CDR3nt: TGTGCCAGCAGTCGGGACAGTAGCACTGAAGCTTTCTTT
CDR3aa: CASSRDSSTEAFF

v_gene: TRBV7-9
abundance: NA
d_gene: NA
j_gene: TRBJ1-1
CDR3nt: TGTGCCAGCATTAGGCAAGGGGCGCAAACTGAAGCTTTCTTT
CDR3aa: CASIRQGAQTEAFF

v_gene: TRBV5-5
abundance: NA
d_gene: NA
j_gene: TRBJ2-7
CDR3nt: TGTGCCAGCAGCTTTCTGCAGCAGGGGGGTTCCTACGAGCAGTACTTC
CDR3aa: CASSFLQQGGSYEQYF

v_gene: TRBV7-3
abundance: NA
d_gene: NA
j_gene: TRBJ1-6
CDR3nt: TGTGCCAGCAGCCAAGGGTTAAGGGGTTCACCCCTCCACTTT
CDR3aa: CASSQGLRGSPLHF

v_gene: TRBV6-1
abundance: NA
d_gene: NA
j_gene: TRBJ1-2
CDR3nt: TGTGCCAGCACCCGGGAGTATGGCTACACCTTC
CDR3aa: CASTREYGYTF

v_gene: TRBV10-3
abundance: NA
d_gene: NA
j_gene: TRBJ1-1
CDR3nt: TGTGCCATCAGCGCCCGGGGGGATGAAGCTTTCTTT
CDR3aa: CAISARGDEAFF

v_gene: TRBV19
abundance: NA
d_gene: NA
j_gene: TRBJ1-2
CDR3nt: TGTGCCAGTAGTATAGACCCCACTGGCGGGGGTAGTGGCTACACCTTC
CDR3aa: CASSIDPTGGGSGYTF

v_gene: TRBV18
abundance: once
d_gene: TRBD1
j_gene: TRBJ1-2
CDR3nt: TGTGCCAGCTCACCACAACAGGGGGCGCAGGGTGGCTACACCTTC
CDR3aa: CASSPQQGAQGGYTF

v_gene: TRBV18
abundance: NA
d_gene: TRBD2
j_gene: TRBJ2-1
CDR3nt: TGTGCCAGCTCACCACCCTCCCTAGCGGTCTACAATGAGCAGTTCTTC
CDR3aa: CASSPPSLAVYNEQFF

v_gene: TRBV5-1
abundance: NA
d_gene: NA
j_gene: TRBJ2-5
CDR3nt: TGCGCCAGTGGGGACGGCACCCAAGAGACCCAGTACTTC
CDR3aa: CASGDGTQETQYF

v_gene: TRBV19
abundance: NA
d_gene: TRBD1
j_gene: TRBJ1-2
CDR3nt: TGTGCCAGTACTTCAGCAGGGGGCATGGGCTACACCTTC
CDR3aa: CASTSAGGMGYTF

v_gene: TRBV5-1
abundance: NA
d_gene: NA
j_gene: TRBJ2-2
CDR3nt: TGCGCCAGCAGCCGCGACAGTGGAACCGGGGAGCTGTTTTTT
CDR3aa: CASSRDSGTGELFF

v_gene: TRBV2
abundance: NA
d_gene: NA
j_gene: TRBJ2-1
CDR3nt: TGTGCCAGCAGTGAGGATCGGGGCAATGAGCAGTTCTTC
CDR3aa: CASSEDRGNEQFF

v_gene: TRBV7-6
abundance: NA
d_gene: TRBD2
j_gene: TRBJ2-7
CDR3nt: TGTGCCAGCAGCCCGACTAGCGGGGGTGCCTACGAGCAGTACTTC
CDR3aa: CASSPTSGGAYEQYF

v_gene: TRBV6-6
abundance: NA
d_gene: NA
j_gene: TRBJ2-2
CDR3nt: TGTGCCAGCAGTTACTCGCCGGAGAACACCGGGGAGCTGTTTTTT
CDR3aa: CASSYSPENTGELFF

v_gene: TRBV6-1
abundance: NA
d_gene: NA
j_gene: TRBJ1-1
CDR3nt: TGTGCCAGCAGCGGAGGGGGGAACACTGAAGCTTTCTTT
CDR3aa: CASSGGGNTEAFF